Here is one TCR beta chain with its context. This clonotype appeared a few times. Its antigen is not yet known. The input lacks base qualities; no much larger clone sits a single base away. High-throughput TCR beta sequencing profiled peripheral blood CD8+ and CD4+ T cells from healthy donors, Susac syndrome patients and multiple sclerosis patients. Healthy donors were age- and sex-matched controls. CD8+ TEMRA cells were enriched by FACS, while bulk CD8+ and CD4+ T cells were purified by magnetic negative isolation. Blood was drawn into EDTA tubes, processed within 24 hours, and PBMCs were isolated by density gradient centrifugation. PBMCs intended for TCR sequencing were cryopreserved in liquid nitrogen and were subsequently thawed in a 37 degrees C water bath. A purity of at least 90% was achieved for sorted or isolated CD4+, CD8+ and CD8+ TEMRA cells. The sample originates from a study of CD8 T cells in Susac syndrome (dated by TCRdb to between 2019 and 2020). Regarding the research as a whole: Repertoire sequencing was used to test whether CD8+ T cell activation and differentiation in Susac syndrome was antigen driven.

On the study overall, not on this receptor specifically: The TCR sequencing and HLA analysis was acknowledged to have included a relatively small number of individuals.

RNA was extracted with the RNeasy kit and roughly 0.45 to 1 ug was reverse transcribed using random hexamers. The immunoSEQ multiplex PCR assay, which covers 54 Vbeta and 13 Jbeta segments, was used to amplify TCR beta CDR3 regions. Bias from PCR amplification was corrected by using a synthetic template baseline for primer optimization and for computational correction. The study's processing was this. Reads were annotated to V, D and J genes per IMGT and analyzed with immunoSEQ Analyzer, keeping only productive sequences. Clonality was computed as one minus Shannon entropy normalized by log2 of the number of productive unique sequences. For each patient and control, public and private clones were evaluated within the 100 most prevalent clones. Susac-specific clones were defined as absent from healthy and MS cohorts, around 1,000 published viral clones and other ImmuneACCESS disease sequences. TCRdb reprocessing: public reads trimmed at Q25 with fastp, clones called with MiXCR, in-frame beta chains kept. Every distinct CDR3 protein forms one entry, paired with its most common genes and DNA. TCRdb, not the authors, supplied the V and J calls. This sample holds about 210,000 distinct CDR3 sequences; about 94% were observed only once. The ten biggest clones cover around 0.1% of the sample.

The germline V gene yields SGHTA for CDR1 and FQGNSA for CDR2. The V end gives up 4 bases and the J end 6 bases, leaving 1 base in the junction not matched to a gene. The CDR3 runs 14 residues from the cysteine to the phenylalanine. The DNA shown is the 42-base CDR3, in frame from base 1. The receptor was derived from a human donor in good health. The material sequenced was CD4+ T cells from PBMCs. In this chain, TRBV7-2 is recombined with TRBJ2-1, and 12 junctional nucleotides match TRBD2. CDR3 protein: CASSSTSGGNEQFF. The sequenced DNA is TGTGCCAGCAGCTCGACTAGCGGGGGCAATGAGCAGTTCTTC.